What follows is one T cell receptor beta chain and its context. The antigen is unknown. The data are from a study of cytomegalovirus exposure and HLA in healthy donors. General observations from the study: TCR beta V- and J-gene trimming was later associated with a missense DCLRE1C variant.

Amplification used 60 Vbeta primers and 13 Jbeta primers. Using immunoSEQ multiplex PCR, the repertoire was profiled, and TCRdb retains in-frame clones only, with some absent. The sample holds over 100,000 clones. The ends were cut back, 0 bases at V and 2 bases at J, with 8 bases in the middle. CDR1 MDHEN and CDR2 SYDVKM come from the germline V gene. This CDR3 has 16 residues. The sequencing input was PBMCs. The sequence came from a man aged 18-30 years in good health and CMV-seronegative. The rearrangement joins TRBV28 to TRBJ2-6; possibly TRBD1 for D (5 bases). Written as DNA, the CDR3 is TGTGCCAGCAGTTTATGGAACAGGACTGGGGCCAACGTCCTGACTTTC. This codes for CASSLWNRTGANVLTF.